The sequence of this TCR beta chain was determined in a study of shared clonotypes between healthy human individuals. CDR3 length equals 16 residues. Data came from immunoSEQ multiplex PCR; TCRdb stores just in-frame clones and leaves some out. In the table there are hundreds of thousands of clones, less than 80% of which are singletons. This clone showed up just a few times. The chain has TRBV1 and TRBJ2-7. TRBV1 is flagged as a pseudogene. The specimen was memory CD4+ T cells sorted from blood. Sample subset: CD45RA-negative fraction. This clonotype was sampled from a woman in her thirties in good health. Written as DNA, the CDR3 is TGCACCAGCAGCCAAGGATTGTTAGGGCACCCCTACGAGCAGTACTTC. This codes for CTSSQGLLGHPYEQYF.